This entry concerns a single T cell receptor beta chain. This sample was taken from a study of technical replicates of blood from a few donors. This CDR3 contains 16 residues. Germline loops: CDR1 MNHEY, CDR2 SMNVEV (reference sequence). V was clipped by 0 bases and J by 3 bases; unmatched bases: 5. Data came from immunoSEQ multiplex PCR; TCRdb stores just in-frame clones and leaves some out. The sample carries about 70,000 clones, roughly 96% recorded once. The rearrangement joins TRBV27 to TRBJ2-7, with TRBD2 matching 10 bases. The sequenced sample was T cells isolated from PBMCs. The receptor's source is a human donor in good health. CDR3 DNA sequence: TGTGCCAGCAGTTTATCAGCGGGAGGGTCTCGCTACGAGCAGTACTTC. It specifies CASSLSAGGSRYEQYF.